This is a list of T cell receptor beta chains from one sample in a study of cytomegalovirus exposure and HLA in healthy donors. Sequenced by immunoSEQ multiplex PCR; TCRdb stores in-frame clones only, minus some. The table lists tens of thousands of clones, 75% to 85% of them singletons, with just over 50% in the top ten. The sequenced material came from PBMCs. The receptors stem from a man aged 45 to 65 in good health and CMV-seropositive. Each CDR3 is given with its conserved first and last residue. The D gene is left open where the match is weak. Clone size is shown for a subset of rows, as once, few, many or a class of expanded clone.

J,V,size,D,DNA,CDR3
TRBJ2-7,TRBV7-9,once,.,TGTTCCAGCAGCTTAGCTTCAGGGGACGAGCAGTACTTC,CSSSLASGDEQYF
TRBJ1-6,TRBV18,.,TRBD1,TGTGCCAGCTCACGGGACAGGCCCTCCTATAATTCACCCCTCCACTTT,CASSRDRPSYNSPLHF
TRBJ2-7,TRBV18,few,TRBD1,TGTGCCAGCTCGCCCGACAGGGGGCAGGTTCACGAGCAGTACTTC,CASSPDRGQVHEQYF
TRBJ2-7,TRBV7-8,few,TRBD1,TGTGCCAGCAGCTCTAGGGACAGGGGGCTCGAGCAGTACTTC,CASSSRDRGLEQYF
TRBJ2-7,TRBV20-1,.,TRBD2,TGCAGTGCTAGGGGGGGGAACGAGCAGTACTTC,CSARGGNEQYF
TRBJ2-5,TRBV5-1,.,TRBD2,TGCGCCAGCAGCTGGACCTCGGGGGGAAAGGAGACCCAGTACTTC,CASSWTSGGKETQYF
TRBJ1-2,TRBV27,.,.,TGTGCCAGCAGGCTACAGGGAGACTATGGCTACACCTTC,CASRLQGDYGYTF
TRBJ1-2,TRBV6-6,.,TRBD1,TGTGCCAGCAGCCTACAGGGGACTGGCTACACCTTC,CASSLQGTGYTF
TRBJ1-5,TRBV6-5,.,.,TGTGCCAGCAATAACGGGGGTTCTCGTCAGCCCCAGCATTTT,CASNNGGSRQPQHF
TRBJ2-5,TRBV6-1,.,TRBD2,TGTGCCAGCACCCCGGGGGGGGAGGGGACCCAGTACTTC,CASTPGGEGTQYF
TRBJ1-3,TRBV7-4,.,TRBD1,TGTGCCAGCAGCTTAGCCGGGACAGTCTCGGGCTCTGGAAACACCATATATTTT,CASSLAGTVSGSGNTIYF
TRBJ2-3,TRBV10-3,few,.,TGTGCCATCAGTGAGCGGGTGAGCGGAATCACAGATACGCAGTATTTT,CAISERVSGITDTQYF
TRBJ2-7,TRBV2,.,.,TGTGCCAGCAGTGAAGCCGCGTACTACGAGCAGTACTTC,CASSEAAYYEQYF
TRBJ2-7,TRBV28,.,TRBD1,TGTGCCAGCAGCGACAGGGTCCCCTACGAGCAGTACTTC,CASSDRVPYEQYF
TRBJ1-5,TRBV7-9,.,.,TGTGCCAGCAGCTTAGATCGGGGTTCCAATCAGCCCCAGCATTTT,CASSLDRGSNQPQHF
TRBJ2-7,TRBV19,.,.,TGTGCCTCTCAACCTGGGGGCGTGTCCTACGAGCAGTACTTC,CASQPGGVSYEQYF
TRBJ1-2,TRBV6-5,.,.,TGTGCCAGCAGTTACTCAGGGGCCGGGTACGATGGCTACACCTTC,CASSYSGAGYDGYTF
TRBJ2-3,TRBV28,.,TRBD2,TGTGCCAGCAGTTCACTAGCGAGTGGAGATACGCAGTATTTT,CASSSLASGDTQYF
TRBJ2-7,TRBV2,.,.,TGTGCCAGCAGTGCCAGGCCCTACGAGCAGTACTTC,CASSARPYEQYF
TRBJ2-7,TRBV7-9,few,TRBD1,TGTGCCAGCAGCTTAGCCGGGACAGGTGAAAGGTACTTC,CASSLAGTGERYF
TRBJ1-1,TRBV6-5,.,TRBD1,TGTGCCAGCAGCCTTACCGGGACAGGGAGTGAAGCTTTCTTT,CASSLTGTGSEAFF
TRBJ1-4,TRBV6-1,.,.,TGTGCCAGCAGTTCGACAGCCACTAATGAAAAACTGTTTTTT,CASSSTATNEKLFF
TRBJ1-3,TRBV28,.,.,TGTGCCAGCAGGTCCTGGGGGGCTGGAAACACCATATATTTT,CASRSWGAGNTIYF
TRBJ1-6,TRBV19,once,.,TGTGCCAGTAGTATAGATTGGGCTTCACCCCTCCACTTT,CASSIDWASPLHF
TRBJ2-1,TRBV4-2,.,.,TGTGACAGCAGCCAAGATATGATCCTACTCATCTACAATGAGCAGTTCTTC,CDSSQDMILLIYNEQFF
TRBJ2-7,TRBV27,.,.,TGTGCCAGCAGTTTACAGGGCGACGAGCAGTACTTC,CASSLQGDEQYF
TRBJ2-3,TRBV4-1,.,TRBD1,TGCGCCAGCAGCCGAGAGACAGGGGCCACAGATACGCAGTATTTT,CASSRETGATDTQYF
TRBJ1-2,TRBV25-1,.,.,TGTGCCAGCAGTCTGACGGGAGAAGGGTACTATGGCTACACCTTC,CASSLTGEGYYGYTF
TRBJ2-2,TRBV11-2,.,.,TGTGCCAGCAGATACTGGGAGGTGGGCACCGGGGAGCTGTTTTTT,CASRYWEVGTGELFF
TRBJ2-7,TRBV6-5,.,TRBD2,TGTGCCAGCAGGGACGCGGGGGGCCACGCCTACGAGCAGTACTTC,CASRDAGGHAYEQYF
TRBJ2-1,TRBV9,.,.,TGTGCCAGCAGCGTATATGGGCAAAACTACAATGAGCAGTTCTTC,CASSVYGQNYNEQFF
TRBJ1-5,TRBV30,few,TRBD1,TGTGCCTGGAGCCTGGACAGGGATCAGCCCCAGCATTTT,CAWSLDRDQPQHF
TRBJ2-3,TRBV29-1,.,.,TGCAGCGTTGAAGATAGTTTTGACTCCTTGGGTGCAGATACGCAGTATTTT,CSVEDSFDSLGADTQYF
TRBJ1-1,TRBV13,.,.,TGTGCCAGCAGCTTAGGGAGTCCGGGACTGGGAGCTTTCTTT,CASSLGSPGLGAFF
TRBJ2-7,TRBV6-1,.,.,TGTGCCAGCAGTGAAATCGGGCCTAGCTTCTACGAGCAGTCCTTC,CASSEIGPSFYEQSF
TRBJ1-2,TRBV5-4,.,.,TGCGCCAGCAGCAAACAGGGTGGCGGCTACACCTTC,CASSKQGGGYTF
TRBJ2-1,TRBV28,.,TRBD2,TGTGCCAGCAGACTAGCGGGGGGGCCAGATGAGCAGTTCTTC,CASRLAGGPDEQFF
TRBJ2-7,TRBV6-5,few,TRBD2,TGTGCCAGCAGTCTACTAGCGGGAGGCACCTACGAGCAGTACTTC,CASSLLAGGTYEQYF
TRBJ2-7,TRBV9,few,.,TGTGCCAGCAGCGTAGGACAGGACGTCTCCTACGAGCAGTACTTC,CASSVGQDVSYEQYF
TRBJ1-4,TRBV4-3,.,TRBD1,TGCGCCAGCAGCCCCAGACAGGGAGCAACTAATGAAAAACTGTTTTTT,CASSPRQGATNEKLFF
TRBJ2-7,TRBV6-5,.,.,TGTGCCAGCAGTTACGACAGATACGAGCAGTACTTC,CASSYDRYEQYF
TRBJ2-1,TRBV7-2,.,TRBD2,TGTGCCAGCAGGACAAGAGCGGGGGGAGGTGAGCAGTTCTTC,CASRTRAGGGEQFF
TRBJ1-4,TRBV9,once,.,TGTGCCAGCAGCGTAGGACAGCAGGGGAAGAATGAAAAACTGTTTTTT,CASSVGQQGKNEKLFF
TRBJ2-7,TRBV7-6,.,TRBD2,TGTGCCAGCAGCTTAGAGGCTAGCGGGGGGACCTACGAGCAGTACTTC,CASSLEASGGTYEQYF
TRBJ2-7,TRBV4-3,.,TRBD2,TGCGCCAGCAGCCACTCCGGGGGGGGCGTCTACGAGCAGTACTTC,CASSHSGGGVYEQYF
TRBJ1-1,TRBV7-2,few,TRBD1,TGTGCCAGCAGCTCGACAGGGAAGGGAAATGAAGCTTTCTTT,CASSSTGKGNEAFF
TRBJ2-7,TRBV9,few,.,TGTGACAGCAGCTCCCAGGGGCCCAGCTCCTACCAGCAGTGCTTC,CDSSSQGPSSYQQCF
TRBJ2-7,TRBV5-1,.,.,TGCGCCAGCAGCTTGGCCGGGGTTCGGGAGCAGTACTTC,CASSLAGVREQYF
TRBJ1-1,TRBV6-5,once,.,TGTGCCAGCAGTTACGGAGGCACTGAAGCTTTCTTT,CASSYGGTEAFF